One T cell receptor (beta chain) is described in this entry. Its specificity is unknown. Healthy bone marrow donors made up the donor group. The CDR3 totals 15 residues. Germline V lookup: CDR1 MNHEY, CDR2 SVGAGI. The ends lost 6 bases at V and 4 bases at J; junction bases unmatched: 10. This specimen comes from a study of cytomegalovirus exposure and HLA in healthy donors. The overall study: Samples from HLA-typed donors yielded about 85 million unique TCRs in an early data release.

Primers included in the PCR were 60 Vbeta and 13 Jbeta primers. Generated by immunoSEQ multiplex PCR, the TCRdb table keeps only in-frame clones and is missing some. The profile shows more than 150,000 clones, 81% of them singletons. The study, taken as a whole, reports: Specific recognition of CMV antigens was confirmed in vitro for a few chains (all CMV-associated).

This clonotype was sampled from a woman younger than 45 in good health and CMV-seronegative. V gene TRBV6-5 combines with J gene TRBJ1-1, with 8 bases identical to TRBD1. Sequenced: PBMCs. The CDR3 sequence is CASSPDRGSATEAFF. As DNA, the CDR3 is TGTGCCAGCAGCCCCGACAGGGGCTCAGCCACTGAAGCTTTCTTT.